Listed below are T cell receptor beta chains from one sample, sequenced in a study of PD-L1 blockade in urothelial cancer. Clones were sequenced by immunoSEQ multiplex PCR, and TCRdb holds only the in-frame ones, with some missing. Among fewer than 45,000 clones listed, over 75% were seen once. This specimen consisted of PBMCs, obtained around atezolizumab (anti-PD-L1) treatment. The receptors come from a man between 65 and 85 years old with urothelial cancer. The CDR3 runs from the conserved cysteine through the conserved F or W. A D gene is named only where the DNA matches it firmly.

J: TRBJ2-6; V: TRBV29-1; D: .; CDR3: CSVDPSGANVLTF
J: TRBJ2-3; V: TRBV19; D: TRBD1; CDR3: CASSPGQGGYTDTQYF
J: TRBJ2-1; V: TRBV4-3; D: TRBD2; CDR3: CASSLGTSSNNEQFF
J: TRBJ1-1; V: TRBV10-3; D: .; CDR3: CATKDSLNTEAFF
J: TRBJ2-1; V: TRBV28; D: TRBD2; CDR3: CASISGGGSYNEQFF
J: TRBJ2-7; V: TRBV7-2; D: TRBD2; CDR3: CASSLGLAFGEQYF
J: TRBJ2-7; V: TRBV9; D: TRBD1; CDR3: CASSVGSAGGYEQYF
J: TRBJ2-7; V: TRBV19; D: TRBD1; CDR3: CASSIRTGDYEQYF
J: TRBJ2-1; V: TRBV2; D: TRBD2; CDR3: CASSGGTSGGYNEQFF
J: TRBJ2-7; V: TRBV5-1; D: .; CDR3: CASSLAGPYEQYF
J: TRBJ2-7; V: TRBV29-1; D: TRBD2; CDR3: CSVEEVRGGTGTSGFYEQYF
J: TRBJ1-5; V: TRBV27; D: .; CDR3: CASSSRGSNQPQHF
J: TRBJ2-5; V: TRBV18; D: TRBD2; CDR3: CASSLRGQETQYF
J: TRBJ2-2; V: TRBV19; D: TRBD2; CDR3: CASKVTSGLNTGELFF
J: TRBJ2-7; V: TRBV9; D: TRBD1; CDR3: CASSVAPGGLYEQYF
J: TRBJ1-3; V: TRBV30; D: .; CDR3: CAWSWGAGNTIYF
J: TRBJ2-1; V: TRBV19; D: TRBD2; CDR3: CASNPGLAGAGEQFF
J: TRBJ2-6; V: TRBV7-2; D: .; CDR3: CASSVREANVLTF
J: TRBJ2-3; V: TRBV7-3; D: TRBD2; CDR3: CASSSPSGTSTDTQYF
J: TRBJ1-1; V: TRBV18; D: .; CDR3: CASSSTTAGDTEAFF
J: TRBJ1-1; V: TRBV27; D: .; CDR3: CASSLRQGNTEAFF
J: TRBJ2-2; V: TRBV7-9; D: TRBD2; CDR3: CASSPGEREGTGELFF
J: TRBJ2-7; V: TRBV7-9; D: TRBD1; CDR3: CASSSGQFEQYF
J: TRBJ1-2; V: TRBV4-1; D: .; CDR3: CASSPQGSPGYTF
J: TRBJ2-3; V: TRBV7-9; D: .; CDR3: CASSYQGFDTQYF
J: TRBJ1-5; V: TRBV5-6; D: TRBD1; CDR3: CASSLRANRGGSNQPQHF
J: TRBJ2-3; V: TRBV29-1; D: .; CDR3: CSVGLNLGTDTQYF
J: TRBJ2-7; V: TRBV28; D: TRBD1; CDR3: CASTPPKLGQGVDEQYF
J: TRBJ2-1; V: TRBV10-2; D: .; CDR3: CASSEIHRFEQFF
J: TRBJ2-1; V: TRBV4-1; D: .; CDR3: CASSQAGLRNNEQFF
J: TRBJ1-1; V: TRBV7-3; D: .; CDR3: CASSPGGVNTEAFF
J: TRBJ1-2; V: TRBV19; D: TRBD1; CDR3: CASTPRTGKHGYTF
J: TRBJ1-2; V: TRBV29-1; D: TRBD1; CDR3: CSTARTGGDGYTF
J: TRBJ2-3; V: TRBV5-1; D: TRBD1; CDR3: CASSSPKGLDRGTDTQYF
J: TRBJ1-1; V: TRBV7-9; D: TRBD1; CDR3: CASSPSTGQTEAFF
J: TRBJ1-4; V: TRBV15; D: .; CDR3: CATSGRGVSNEKLFF
J: TRBJ1-1; V: TRBV18; D: .; CDR3: CASSPRGENTEAFF
J: TRBJ1-1; V: TRBV6-1; D: .; CDR3: CASTLTDMNTEAFF
J: TRBJ2-1; V: TRBV10-3; D: TRBD1; CDR3: CAISEPLDRSGYNEQFF
J: TRBJ1-2; V: TRBV4-3; D: .; CDR3: CASSQVSGGGYGYTF
J: TRBJ2-1; V: TRBV5-6; D: TRBD1; CDR3: CASSLVGTASYNEQFF
J: TRBJ2-2; V: TRBV6-1; D: .; CDR3: CASIERAGELFF
J: TRBJ1-2; V: TRBV7-9; D: .; CDR3: CASSAQGVEGYTF